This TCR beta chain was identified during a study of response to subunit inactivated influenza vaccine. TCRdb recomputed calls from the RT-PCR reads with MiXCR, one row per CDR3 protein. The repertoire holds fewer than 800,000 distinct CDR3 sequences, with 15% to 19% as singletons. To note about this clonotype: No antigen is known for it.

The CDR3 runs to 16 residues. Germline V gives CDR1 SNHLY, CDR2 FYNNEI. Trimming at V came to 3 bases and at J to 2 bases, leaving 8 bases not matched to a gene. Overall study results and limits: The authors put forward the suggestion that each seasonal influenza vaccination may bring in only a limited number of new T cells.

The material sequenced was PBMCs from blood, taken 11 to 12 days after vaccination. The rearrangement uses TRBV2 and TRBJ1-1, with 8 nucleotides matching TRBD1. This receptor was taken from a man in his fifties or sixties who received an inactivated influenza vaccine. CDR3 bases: TGTGCCAGCAGTGACCTTACGGACAGGGCAAACACTGAAGCTTTCTTT. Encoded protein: CASSDLTDRANTEAFF.